These 27 T cell receptor beta chains were sequenced from one sample in a study of blood T cell repertoires in COVID-19. Method: immunoSEQ multiplex PCR; TCRdb's copy keeps in-frame clones and lacks some. The data show hundreds of thousands of clones, roughly 80% seen once. Sequenced: peripheral blood. Receptors originate from a woman aged 35 to 49 with active or convalescent COVID-19.

The V gene is TRBV24-1, the J gene TRBJ1-5; D remains unclear. The germline V gene encodes CDR1 KGHDR and CDR2 SFDVKD. This CDR3 is built from 16 residues. The V end was cut by 4 bases, the J end by 0 bases, with 12 bases between. The CDR3 nucleotides read TGTGCCACCAGTGACGGGGTGAAGGGTAGCAATCAGCCCCAGCATTTT. It translates to CATSDGVKGSNQPQHF.

This clone was observed a few times. In DNA form, the CDR3 reads TGTGCCACCCGGACAGGGGGCTCTGAAAAACTGTTTTTT. It encodes CATRTGGSEKLFF. The chain carries TRBV5-4 and TRBJ1-4, with 11 bases aligning to TRBD1. This CDR3 comprises 13 residues. CDR1 is SGHNT, CDR2 YYREEE, per germline (reference sequence). V shed 9 bases, J shed 7 bases, and the junction held 5 bases outside the gene matches. Full variable domain (remainder filled in from reference TRBV5-4 and TRBJ1-4): ETGVTQSPTHLIKTRGQQVTLRCSSQSGHNTVSWYQQALGQGPQFIFQYYREEENGRGNFPPRFSGLQFPNYSSELNVNALELDDSALYLCATRTGGSEKLFFGSGTQLSVL.

The rearrangement links TRBV28 to TRBJ1-2; 9 nucleotides line up with TRBD1. The V and J ends lost 5 bases and 4 bases, in that order; junction bases with no gene match: 14. This CDR3 has 17 amino acids. CDR1 and CDR2 (germline): MDHEN, SYDVKM. The CDR3 nucleotides are TGTGCCAGCAGTCTCACCGCAACCGGGACAGGGCTCTATGGCTACACCTTC. It translates to CASSLTATGTGLYGYTF.

This clone was counted once. J is TRBJ2-5 and V is TRBV3-1 (or the pseudogene TRBV3-2); D may be TRBD2 (5 bases). Deletions cut 1 base from V and 0 bases from J, with 9 bases between. The germline CDR1 and CDR2 sequences are LGHDT and YNNKEL (reference sequence). The CDR3 covers 15 residues. CDR3 residues: CASSQGGENQETQYF. The CDR3 nucleotides are TGTGCCAGCAGCCAAGGTGGGGAGAACCAAGAGACCCAGTACTTC.

The chain is built from TRBV4-3 and TRBJ2-5, with TRBD1 matching 8 bases. The V gene's germline CDR1 is LGHNA and CDR2 YSLEER. Unmatched junction bases numbered 3, after V lost 4 bases and J lost 2 bases. This CDR3 is 14 amino acids long. The CDR3: CASSPRDRQETQYF. The DNA of the CDR3 is TGCGCCAGCAGCCCCCGGGACAGGCAAGAGACCCAGTACTTC.

CDR3 residues: CASSQGTGAGNTIYF. The CDR3 DNA follows: TGCGCCAGCAGCCAAGGGACAGGGGCTGGAAACACCATATATTTT. The gene calls are TRBV4-3 and TRBJ1-3; 9 nucleotides match TRBD1. The germline V gene has CDR1 LGHNA and CDR2 YSLEER. The CDR3 totals 15 residues. V was pared by 1 base and J by 2 bases, with 0 bases of the junction left unmatched.

The chain employs TRBV28 and TRBJ1-6; 8 nucleotides line up with TRBD1. The CDR3 totals 16 residues. Looked up from germline, CDR1 is MDHEN and CDR2 is SYDVKM. V lost 6 bases to trimming and J lost 5 bases; unmatched junction nucleotides: 9. In DNA, the CDR3 is TGTGCCAGCAGAGCAGCGGACAGGGTTGATAATTCACCCCTCCACTTT. Translation: CASRAADRVDNSPLHF.

The CDR3 DNA is TGTGCCACCAGCCTTTGGAACACTGAAGCTTTCTTT. It specifies CATSLWNTEAFF. J is TRBJ1-1 and V is TRBV15; no clear D gene. Trimming shortened V by 5 bases and J by 1 base, and 5 bases separated the two germline ends. In germline, CDR1 is LNHNV, CDR2 YYDKDF (reference sequence). CDR3 length: 12 residues.

The chain joins TRBV2 to TRBJ1-5; 10 nucleotides match TRBD1. Unmatched junction bases numbered 2, after V lost 7 bases and J lost 2 bases. The length of the CDR3 is 14 residues. Germline V gene data show CDR1 as SNHLY and CDR2 as FYNNEI. CDR3: CASKGTGGNQPQHF. In DNA, the CDR3 is TGTGCCAGCAAGGGGACAGGGGGCAATCAGCCCCAGCATTTT. Variable domain in full (rest from reference TRBV2 and TRBJ1-5): EPEVTQTPSHQVTQMGQEVILRCVPISNHLYFYWYRQILGQKVEFLVSFYNNEISEKSEIFDDQFSVERPDGSNFTLKIRSTKLEDSAMYFCASKGTGGNQPQHFGDGTRLSIL.

The chain is built from TRBV2 and TRBJ1-4; D unclear. CDR3 length: 14 residues. Germline V gene lookup returns CDR1 SNHLY and CDR2 FYNNEI. V was shortened by 6 bases and J by 3 bases, with 11 bases between the two germline ends. The DNA of the CDR3 is TGTGCCAGCAGCCCGGGTACCGCTAATGAAAAACTGTTTTTT. This encodes CASSPGTANEKLFF.

The chain combines TRBV6-5 with TRBJ1-1, with no clear D. The germline gives CDR1 MNHEY, CDR2 SVGAGI. V lost 2 bases, J lost 4 bases, and 11 bases lay in between. This CDR3 is built from 14 residues. The CDR3 coding sequence is TGTGCCAGCAGTTACAATCCTCCCCGCACTGAAGCTTTCTTT. This codes for CASSYNPPRTEAFF.

V and J are TRBV5-1 and TRBJ2-5; 13 nucleotides line up with TRBD2. Germline CDR1 reads SGHRS; CDR2 reads YFSETQ. This CDR3 spans 15 amino acids. Trimming at V came to 4 bases and at J to 4 bases, leaving 4 bases not matched to a gene. The CDR3 region has the DNA TGCGCCAGCAGCGTAGGACTAGCGGGGGCAGAGACCCAGTACTTC. Protein: CASSVGLAGAETQYF.

V and J are TRBV7-3 and TRBJ2-5; TRBD1 aligns across 11 bases. V lost 4 bases, J lost 7 bases, and 8 bases stayed unmatched. The CDR3 is made up of 15 amino acids. Germline V lookup: CDR1 SGHTA, CDR2 FQGTGA. The CDR3 DNA is TGTGCCAGCAGCTCCAGGACAGGGGGCGAGGCGACCCAGTACTTC. Translation: CASSSRTGGEATQYF.

The chain couples TRBV21-1 to TRBJ1-2; the table's D call, TRBD1, has no DNA check behind it. TRBV21-1 is described as a pseudogene. The CDR3 runs to 18 residues. The CDR3 DNA reads as TGTGCCAGCAGCAAAGTCCGTCGAAGTTGGGCAGGGGACTATGGCTACACCTTC. Protein sequence: CASSKVRRSWAGDYGYTF.

The V call is TRBV3-1 (or the pseudogene TRBV3-2), the J call TRBJ1-2; D perhaps matches TRBD1 (5 bases). The CDR3 runs to 13 residues. V shed 3 bases and J shed 4 bases, with 9 bases lying between them. In germline, CDR1 is LGHDT, CDR2 YNNKEL (reference sequence). The CDR3 coding sequence is TGTGCCAGCAGCCACCCAGACAGCTATGGCTACACCTTC. Translation gives CASSHPDSYGYTF.

The chain combines TRBV24-1 with TRBJ2-5; 10 bases align to TRBD1. CDR1 and CDR2 (germline): KGHDR, SFDVKD. The ends lost 5 bases at V and 0 bases at J; junction bases unmatched: 14. This CDR3 has 19 amino acids. The CDR3 DNA reads TGTGCCACCAGTGCCCTCTCCGGGACAGGGGATAAGGACCAAGAGACCCAGTACTTC. Its protein product is CATSALSGTGDKDQETQYF.

The V gene is TRBV24-1, the J gene TRBJ2-4; 9 bases line up with TRBD1. Germline CDR1 reads KGHDR; CDR2 reads SFDVKD. This CDR3 contains 16 residues. Unmatched junction bases numbered 7, after V lost 7 bases and J lost 1 base. The CDR3 reads CATSLGTGSAKNIQYF. The CDR3, as DNA: TGTGCCACCAGCCTCGGGACAGGGTCGGCCAAAAACATTCAGTACTTC.

The J gene is TRBJ2-1, the V gene TRBV10-3; TRBD1 matches 12 bases. The J segment lost 5 bases and the V segment lost 2 bases, leaving 4 bases of the junction unmatched. CDR3 length: 16 residues. Germline V gene data show CDR1 as ENHRY and CDR2 as SYGVKD. In DNA form, the CDR3 reads TGTGCCATCAGTGAGCGGGGACAGGGGGCTAACAATGAGCAGTTCTTC. It specifies CAISERGQGANNEQFF.

The chain joins TRBV24-1 to TRBJ1-2; no clear D. CDR1 and CDR2 (germline): KGHDR, SFDVKD. The germline V and J ends were trimmed by 4 bases and 4 bases, with 15 bases remaining between them. This CDR3 region has 15 residues. The CDR3 coding sequence is TGTGCCACCAGTGACTACGTCCTTGGTAGCTATGGCTACACCTTC. Its protein is CATSDYVLGSYGYTF.

The chain combines TRBV28 with TRBJ1-2; 7 bases are shared with TRBD1. V lost 6 bases to trimming and J lost 3 bases; unmatched junction nucleotides: 19. The CDR3 is 18 residues long. From germline, CDR1 is MDHEN and CDR2 SYDVKM. The CDR3: CASSNKGTDFSRHYGYTF. CDR3 in DNA: TGTGCCAGCAGCAATAAAGGGACAGACTTTTCCCGTCACTATGGCTACACCTTC.

The V gene is TRBV11-3, the J gene TRBJ2-7; 9 bases map to TRBD1. The CDR3 covers 16 residues. V was pared by 5 bases and J by 1 base, with 9 bases of the junction left unmatched. In germline, CDR1 is SGHNT, CDR2 YENEEA. The CDR3 bases are TGTGCCAGCAGCCGATCACAGGGGGCGATGTCCTACGAGCAGTACTTC. Translating it yields CASSRSQGAMSYEQYF. Complete variable domain (other parts from reference TRBV11-3 and TRBJ2-7): EAGVVQSPRYKIIEKKQPVAFWCNPISGHNTLYWYLQNLGQGPELLIRYENEEAVDDSQLPKDRFSAERLKGVDSTLKIQPAELGDSAVYLCASSRSQGAMSYEQYFGPGTRLTVT.

The chain links TRBV12-3 or TRBV12-4 to TRBJ1-1; the match to TRBD1 covers 7 bases. Trimming cost V 6 bases and J 4 bases; bases outside gene matches: 5. The CDR3 is 13 amino acids. CDR3 nucleotides: TGTGCCAGCAGGACAGGGCTGGGCACTGAAGCTTTCTTT. Protein: CASRTGLGTEAFF.

This clone turned up a few times. The chain has TRBV29-1 and TRBJ1-1; no reliable D call. V shed 2 bases and J shed 1 base, with 11 bases lying between them. This CDR3 is built from 14 residues. Germline V lookup: CDR1 SQVTM, CDR2 ANQGSEA. The CDR3 DNA is TGCAGCGTTGAAAGCGAGGCGGCGAACACTGAAGCTTTCTTT. Translating it yields CSVESEAANTEAFF.

The chain recombines TRBV6-4 with TRBJ1-1, with D possibly TRBD1 on 5 matching bases. The CDR3 consists of 14 residues. V lost 6 bases and J lost 1, with 12 bases in between. The germline CDR1 and CDR2 sequences are MRHNA and SNTAGT. The CDR3 DNA reads as TGTGCCAGCAGCCGGTCCGGACAGAACACTGAAGCTTTCTTT. This codes for CASSRSGQNTEAFF.

This chain connects TRBV30 to TRBJ2-3, with 11 bases that match TRBD2. J was trimmed by 4 bases and V by 1 base; bases with no gene match: 4. Germline V gives CDR1 GTSNPN, CDR2 SVGIG (reference sequence). This CDR3 spans 15 amino acids. CDR3 DNA: TGTGCCTGGAGTGAAAATAGCGGGAGGGCAGATACGCAGTATTTT. The encoded protein is CAWSENSGRADTQYF.

This CDR3 is CAWDEGTANEKLFF. CDR3 nucleotide sequence: TGTGCCTGGGATGAGGGTACGGCTAATGAAAAACTGTTTTTT. V is TRBV30 and J is TRBJ1-4; D gene unclear. CDR3 length: 14 amino acids. Trimming took off 5 bases at V and 3 bases at J, with 13 bases between the two ends. In germline, CDR1 is GTSNPN, CDR2 SVGIG (reference sequence).

The sample holds one count of this clone. The chain recombines TRBV30 with TRBJ2-7; 11 bases are shared with TRBD1. With 5 bases clipped from V and 3 bases from J, the junction kept 6 bases outside the gene matches. This CDR3 comprises 14 residues. Germline V lookup: CDR1 GTSNPN, CDR2 SVGIG (reference sequence). CDR3 residues: CAWASGTGGYEQYF. Written as DNA, the CDR3 is TGTGCCTGGGCTTCCGGGACAGGGGGCTACGAGCAGTACTTC.